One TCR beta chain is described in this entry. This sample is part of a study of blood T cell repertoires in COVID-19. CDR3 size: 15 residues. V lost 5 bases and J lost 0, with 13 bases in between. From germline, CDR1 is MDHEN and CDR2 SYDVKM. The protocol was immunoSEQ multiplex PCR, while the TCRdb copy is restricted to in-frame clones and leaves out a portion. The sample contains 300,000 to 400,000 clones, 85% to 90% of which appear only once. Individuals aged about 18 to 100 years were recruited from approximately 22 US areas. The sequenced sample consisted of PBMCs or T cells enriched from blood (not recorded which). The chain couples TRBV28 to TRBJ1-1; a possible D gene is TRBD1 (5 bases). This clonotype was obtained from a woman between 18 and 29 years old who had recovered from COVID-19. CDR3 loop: CASSEAGPMNTEAFF. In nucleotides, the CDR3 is TGTGCCAGCAGTGAGGCAGGGCCCATGAACACTGAAGCTTTCTTT.